This passage covers 18 T cell receptor beta chains from one sample sequenced in a study of OX40 agonist ivuxolimab in advanced cancers. The data were produced by immunoSEQ multiplex PCR, yet TCRdb's version contains in-frame clones alone and is incomplete. The sample carries tens of thousands of clones, about nine tenths recorded once. This specimen consisted of CD4+ or CD8+ T cells sorted from blood, obtained in a trial of the OX40 agonist ivuxolimab. These receptors originate from an adult with an advanced solid tumor such as melanoma, head and neck, liver or kidney cancer.

The rearrangement links TRBV21-1 to TRBJ2-7; TRBD2 is taken as the D call from the table, unchecked against the DNA. TRBV21-1 is designated a pseudogene. This CDR3 is built from 13 residues. This CDR3 reads CASSPREPYEQYV. In DNA, the CDR3 is TGTGCCAGCAGCCCCCGGGAGCCCTACGAGCAGTACGTC.

In its sample, this clone was seen once. V gene TRBV9 combines with J gene TRBJ1-1; D remains ambiguous. Germline lookup yields CDR1 SGDLS and CDR2 YYNGEE. This CDR3 contains 13 residues. Trimming shortened V by 0 bases and J by 7 bases, and 10 bases separated the two germline ends. Here the CDR3 reads CASSVAGSGEAFF. DNA of the CDR3: TGTGCCAGCAGCGTAGCTGGGAGTGGTGAAGCTTTCTTT.

The sample holds one count of this clone. The chain recombines TRBV4-1 with TRBJ1-3; D remains ambiguous. The CDR3 covers 17 residues. Germline V lookup: CDR1 MGHRA, CDR2 YSYEKL. Trimming took off 0 bases at V and 1 base at J, with 13 bases between the two ends. The DNA for the CDR3 is TGCGCCAGCAGCCAAGAGAGTTGGGGTGGATCTGGAAACACCATATATTTT. It yields the protein CASSQESWGGSGNTIYF.

The V and J genes are TRBV19 and TRBJ2-1; possibly TRBD1 for D (6 bases). Germline loops: CDR1 LNHDA, CDR2 SQIVND (reference sequence). V lost 0 bases to trimming and J lost 4 bases, with 13 bases between them. This CDR3 is built from 16 residues. The CDR3 DNA reads as TGTGCCAGTAGTATAGATAGGACAGATTTGTACAATGAGCAGTTCTTC. Amino acid sequence: CASSIDRTDLYNEQFF.

The chain combines TRBV11-3 with TRBJ2-7; the D is unclear. CDR1 is SGHNT, CDR2 YENEEA, per germline. The CDR3 contains 16 residues. Trimming took 0 bases from V and 0 from J, leaving 12 bases between them. This chain's CDR3 is CASSLEADGSSYEQYF. As DNA, the CDR3 is TGTGCCAGCAGCTTAGAGGCAGACGGCAGCTCCTACGAGCAGTACTTC. The full variable domain, in which reference TRBV11-3 and TRBJ2-7 provide the parts outside the CDR3, is EAGVVQSPRYKIIEKKQPVAFWCNPISGHNTLYWYLQNLGQGPELLIRYENEEAVDDSQLPKDRFSAERLKGVDSTLKIQPAELGDSAVYLCASSLEADGSSYEQYFGPGTRLTVT.

CDR3 in DNA: TGTGCCAGCAGCTCCCCGCGCTTGGGACTGTCCTACAATGAGCAGTTCTTC. Translated, it gives CASSSPRLGLSYNEQFF. This sequence joins TRBV27 and TRBJ2-1, with a tentative D call TRBD2 (6 bases). Germline lookup yields CDR1 MNHEY and CDR2 SMNVEV (reference sequence). This CDR3 spans 17 amino acids. V was pared by 6 bases and J by 1 base, with 19 bases between.

This chain uses TRBV28 with TRBJ1-1; 7 bases align to TRBD1. This CDR3 has 12 amino acids. Trimming at V came to 6 bases and at J to 8 bases, leaving 6 bases not matched to a gene. The V gene's germline CDR1 is MDHEN and CDR2 SYDVKM. The CDR3 nucleotides are TGTGCCAGCAGGCTAGGGGGCCTAGAAGCTTTCTTT. Translated, it gives CASRLGGLEAFF.

This clone showed up just once. V gene TRBV7-2 combines with J gene TRBJ2-3; perhaps D is TRBD1 or TRBD2 (5 bases each). Germline-derived CDR1 and CDR2 are SGHTA and FQGNSA. CDR3 length equals 16 residues. Trimming took 5 bases from V and 0 from J, leaving 15 bases between them. The CDR3 sequence: CASSLGTELSTDTQYF. DNA of the CDR3: TGTGCCAGCAGCCTCGGGACGGAACTTAGCACAGATACGCAGTATTTT.

The chain combines TRBV30 with TRBJ2-5; no clear D. The CDR3 totals 14 residues. CDR1 and CDR2 (germline): GTSNPN, SVGIG (reference sequence). V was shortened by 2 bases and J by 5 bases, with 15 bases between the two germline ends. This CDR3 reads CAWSYWQARETQYF. The CDR3 bases are TGTGCCTGGAGTTATTGGCAGGCAAGGGAGACCCAGTACTTC. Using reference TRBV30 and TRBJ2-5 for the parts outside the CDR3, the full variable domain is SQTIHQWPATLVQPVGSPLSLECTVEGTSNPNLYWYRQAAGRGLQLLFYSVGIGQISSEVPQNLSASRPQDRQFILSSKKLLLSDSGFYLCAWSYWQARETQYFGPGTRLLVL.

This clone turned up a few times. Other DNA sequences in the same sample also yield this CDR3. The chain links TRBV11-2 to TRBJ2-1, with D tentatively TRBD2 (5 bases). Germline V gene lookup returns CDR1 SGHAT and CDR2 FQNNGV. This CDR3 is built from 12 residues. Trimming took 1 base from V and 7 from J, leaving 5 bases between them. CDR3 in DNA: TGTGCCAGCAGCTTAGCGGGAAATGAGCAGTTCTTC. Protein product: CASSLAGNEQFF.

The chain joins TRBV9 to TRBJ1-2, with 9 bases lining up with TRBD1. There are 13 residues in the CDR3. Trimming at V came to 6 bases and at J to 3 bases, leaving 3 bases not matched to a gene. CDR1 is SGDLS and CDR2 is YYNGEE in the germline V gene. The CDR3 is CASTTGGDYGYTF. CDR3 DNA: TGTGCCAGCACCACAGGGGGCGACTATGGCTACACCTTC.

The chain is built from TRBV9 and TRBJ2-5, with D possibly called TRBD1 or TRBD2 (5 bases each). From germline, CDR1 is SGDLS and CDR2 YYNGEE. The CDR3 has 13 amino acids. Trimming took 0 bases from V and 5 from J, leaving 8 bases between them. CDR3 nucleotide sequence: TGTGCCAGCAGCGTAGGAGGGGACGAGACCCAGTACTTC. Translation: CASSVGGDETQYF.

This rearrangement joins TRBV11-3 to TRBJ2-1; D not resolved. This CDR3 contains 13 residues. Germline V CDR1 and CDR2: SGHNT, YENEEA. Between the trimmed V and J ends, which lost 3 bases and 8 bases, there was a span of 11 bases. This CDR3 reads CASSFRGSYEQFF. Here the CDR3 DNA reads TGTGCCAGCAGCTTTCGAGGATCATATGAGCAGTTCTTC.

V and J are TRBV7-8 and TRBJ1-5, with D possibly being TRBD1 (5 bases). The CDR3 is made up of 15 amino acids. In germline, CDR1 is SGHVS, CDR2 FQNEAQ. Trimming took 5 bases from V and 6 from J, leaving 17 bases between them. CDR3 residues: CASSTTPTVGQPQHF. The CDR3 DNA reads TGTGCCAGCAGCACTACTCCGACAGTAGGTCAGCCCCAGCATTTT.

The V and J genes are TRBV13 and TRBJ1-2, with 8 bases fitting TRBD1. The junction had 10 bases not matched to a gene; V was cut back by 4 bases and J by 6 bases. The CDR3 has 15 residues. The germline V gene encodes CDR1 PRHDT and CDR2 FYEKMQ (reference sequence). The CDR3 loop reads CASSSPDRGGNGYTF. The CDR3 DNA reads TGTGCCAGCAGCTCCCCCGACAGGGGAGGAAATGGCTACACCTTC.

The chain uses TRBV7-8 and TRBJ2-3, with D possibly called TRBD1 or TRBD2 (5 bases each). Germline assignment: CDR1 SGHVS and CDR2 FQNEAQ. The CDR3 is 17 amino acids. Trimming left V 5 bases short and J 2 bases short, with 20 bases between. In DNA, the CDR3 is TGTGCCAGCAGCCTACGCCCAGGGACCAATCCCACAGATACGCAGTATTTT. Translating it yields CASSLRPGTNPTDTQYF.

This chain uses TRBV4-3 with TRBJ1-1; no definite D call. V gave up 2 bases and J gave up 4 bases, with 8 bases separating them. The CDR3 sequence is 13 residues long. In germline, CDR1 is LGHNA, CDR2 YSLEER. Written as DNA, the CDR3 is TGCGCCAGCAGCCAATCATTGCTCACTGAAGCTTTCTTT. Translating gives CASSQSLLTEAFF.

The CDR3 here is CASSPGLAPTNEQFF. The CDR3, as DNA: TGTGCCAGCAGCCCTGGACTAGCGCCAACCAATGAGCAGTTCTTC. The J gene is TRBJ2-1, the V gene TRBV5-4, with TRBD2 matching 9 bases. CDR3 length equals 15 residues. Germline CDR1 is SGHNT and CDR2 is YYREEE (reference sequence). V dropped 4 bases and J dropped 6; count of bases not matched to a gene: 8.